This TCR beta chain came from a study of T cell repertoires in cytomegalovirus infection. At the level of the study: Public TCR beta signatures indicated both CMV infection and matching HLA type.

Study outcomes and limitations: Cumulative public TCR beta family frequency identified carriers of CMV plus the relevant HLA. Clonotype analysis showed dominance of the ex vivo response by HLA-C-restricted CMV-specific TCR beta clonotypes.

Via MiXCR, TCRdb re-called the reads, giving one row per CDR3 protein. The sample has 900,000 to 950,000 distinct CDR3 sequences, more than 25% seen once. The CDR3 has 15 amino acids. Germline V lookup: CDR1 MNHEY, CDR2 SVGEGT. The V end lost 3 bases, the J end lost 4 bases, and 15 bases lay between the germline ends. This clonotype showed up just a few times. Its matching antigen is unknown. This sequence joins TRBV6-2 or TRBV6-3 and TRBJ1-2; possibly TRBD1 for D (5 bases). Sequenced material: cultured CD8+ T cells from PBMCs, taken from culture after CMV antigen stimulation. The receptor's source is a human donor in good health (CMV status not recorded). Some clones in this sample may be carry-over from other donors' samples. The CDR3: CASSYSSGEIYGYTF. As DNA, the CDR3 is TGTGCCAGCAGTTATTCGTCGGGGGAGATCTATGGCTACACCTTC.